This T cell receptor (beta chain) was captured by sequencing in a study of cytomegalovirus exposure and HLA in healthy donors. CDR3 length: 16 amino acids. Germline V lookup: CDR1 SEHNR, CDR2 FQNEAQ (reference sequence). The trim removed 6 bases at V and 3 bases at J, leaving 4 bases unmatched. 13 Jbeta primers and 60 Vbeta primers were used for the PCR. Here immunoSEQ multiplex PCR was the method, and the copy in TCRdb shows in-frame clones only, minus some. Of roughly 80,000 clones in the sample, roughly 73% are singletons; the top ten hold 15% to 20%. V gene TRBV7-9 combines with J gene TRBJ2-3; TRBD2 matches 15 bases. Material for sequencing was PBMCs. The clonotype originates from a woman aged 40 to 55 in good health and CMV-seropositive. The CDR3 reads CASSPGTSGGTDTQYF. The CDR3 DNA follows: TGTGCCAGCAGTCCCGGGACTAGCGGGGGGACAGATACGCAGTATTTT. Full variable domain (missing parts from reference TRBV7-9 and TRBJ2-3): DTGVSQNPRHKITKRGQNVTFRCDPISEHNRLYWYRQTLGQGPEFLTYFQNEAQLEKSRLLSDRFSAERPKGSFSTLEIQRTEQGDSAMYLCASSPGTSGGTDTQYFGPGTRLTVL.